Sequencing of this TCR beta chain was carried out in a study of blood T cell repertoires in COVID-19. The protocol was immunoSEQ multiplex PCR, while the TCRdb copy is restricted to in-frame clones and leaves out a portion. The sample lists some 170,000 clones, around 80% seen once, with approximately 9.1% in the top ten. The CDR3 totals 15 residues. CDR1 is SGHDT and CDR2 is YYEEEE in the germline V gene. V gave up 0 bases and J gave up 3 bases; unmatched junction bases: 3. This TCR came from a woman in her 70s with acute or convalescent COVID-19. The rearrangement uses TRBV5-6 and TRBJ1-5; 7 positions agree with TRBD1. Source material: peripheral blood. In nucleotides, the CDR3 is TGTGCCAGCAGCTTGGGGGGACAGTTCAATCAGCCCCAGCATTTT. Protein sequence: CASSLGGQFNQPQHF.